These T cell receptor beta chains were read from a single sample in a study of blood T cell repertoires in COVID-19. Clones were sequenced by immunoSEQ multiplex PCR, and TCRdb holds only the in-frame ones, with some missing. The sample lists 65,000 to 95,000 clones, around 79% seen once, with approximately 5.8% in the top ten. The sample comprised peripheral blood. The receptors originated from a man aged 50-59 years with active or convalescent COVID-19. The CDR3 runs from the conserved cysteine through the conserved F or W. Some rows have no size entry. The others give once, few or many, or a class for an expanded clone.

>TRBV7-2|15|once
CASSHNPSRGTEAFF
>TRBV11-3|14|NA
CASSLRQGADTQYF
>TRBV20-1|11|once
CSARASYGYTF
>TRBV6-2/TRBV6-3|16|NA
CASSYGTGRFNQPQHF
>TRBV9|15|NA
CASSASHSYTDTQYF
>TRBV19|18|NA
CASSNEGAAWGNNQPQHF
>TRBV7-9|15|NA
CASSLGSTGKETQYF
>TRBV19|14|few
CASSRQGQGTEAFF
>TRBV6-5|11|NA
CASSKRQELFF
>TRBV15|16|NA
CATSRGVTGGYTEAFF
>TRBV2|15|once
CASSGGTGPGNTIYF
>TRBV12-3/TRBV12-4|13|NA
CASSQLSQGGYTF
>TRBV24-1|14|few
CATSPGLTDQPQHF
>TRBV7-9|13|NA
CASSTEYRVGYTF
>TRBV5-1|14|NA
CASSSGGQFYGYTF
>TRBV2|13|NA
CASSRGPQETQYF